The 31 T cell receptor beta chains below all came from one sample that was sequenced in a study of OX40 agonist ivuxolimab in advanced cancers. Library method: the immunoSEQ multiplex PCR assay. The clones in this table, taken by TCRdb from immuneACCESS, are in-frame only. Not every clone is retained; where verified, under half of the shortfall comes from an unresolved V gene, and the cause of the rest is unknown. The sample table contains about 79,000 clones; only one count was recorded for around 93% of them. The ten largest clones take up 0.53% of the sample. This sample comprised CD4+ or CD8+ T cells sorted from blood, obtained in a trial of the OX40 agonist ivuxolimab. The receptor source for this set is an adult with an advanced solid tumor such as melanoma, head and neck, liver or kidney cancer.

The chain links TRBV5-1 to TRBJ2-1, with 11 bases fitting TRBD2. Trimming took 4 bases from V and 6 from J; bases not matched to a gene: 9. Germline lookup yields CDR1 SGHRS and CDR2 YFSETQ. This CDR3 comprises 16 residues. The CDR3: CASSLKLAGVGNEQFF. The CDR3 nucleotides read TGCGCCAGCAGCCTAAAACTAGCGGGGGTTGGCAATGAGCAGTTCTTC. The full variable domain, rest sourced from reference TRBV5-1 and TRBJ2-1, is KAGVTQTPRYLIKTRGQQVTLSCSPISGHRSVSWYQQTPGQGLQFLFEYFSETQRNKGNFPGRFSGRQFSNSRSEMNVSTLELGDSALYLCASSLKLAGVGNEQFFGPGTRLTVL.

The V and J genes are TRBV28 and TRBJ1-2; TRBD1 might be the D (5 bases). The CDR3 totals 15 residues. V lost 1 base to trimming and J lost 4 bases, with 13 bases between them. Germline values: CDR1 MDHEN, CDR2 SYDVKM. The CDR3 sequence: CASSLYARDSYGYTF. The CDR3 region has the DNA TGTGCCAGCAGTTTATACGCCAGGGATTCCTATGGCTACACCTTC.

This clone was counted a single time. The junction departs from the called germline gene at one end, perhaps through a read error. The rearrangement joins TRBV19 to TRBJ2-2; tentative D call: TRBD2 (5 bases). This CDR3 is 12 amino acids long. Germline-derived CDR1 and CDR2 are LNHDA and SQIVND (reference sequence). CDR3 bases: TGTGCCAGTAGTATTAGGGCCGGGAAGCTGTTTTTT. Translating gives CASSIRAGKLFF.

The chain links TRBV7-3 to TRBJ1-5; no clear D. The V end was cut by 3 bases, the J end by 4 bases, with 7 bases between. This CDR3 region has 13 residues. The germline V gene encodes CDR1 SGHTA and CDR2 FQGTGA. The CDR3 DNA follows: TGTGCCAGCAGCTTTGCCGCAAATCAGCCCCAGCATTTT. Protein: CASSFAANQPQHF.

The chain has TRBV23-1 and TRBJ2-7, with TRBD2 matching over 13 bases. TRBV23-1 is given ORF status, its function remaining uncertain. The junction had 23 bases not matched to a gene; V was cut back by 0 bases and J by 0 bases. CDR3 length equals 24 residues. CDR3 in amino acids: CASSQSGTDDRGGLAGQASYEQYF. In nucleotides, the CDR3 is TGCGCCAGCAGTCAATCAGGGACGGACGACCGAGGGGGACTAGCGGGGCAAGCCTCCTACGAGCAGTACTTC.

This clone was seen only once. The chain recombines TRBV7-9 with TRBJ1-1; a possible D gene is TRBD1 (6 bases). Trimming stripped 1 base from V and 1 base from J, with 13 bases between. CDR1 is SEHNR, CDR2 FQNEAQ, per germline (reference sequence). This CDR3 spans 16 amino acids. The CDR3 region is CASSLGGGRTNTEAFF. In DNA form, the CDR3 reads TGTGCCAGCAGCTTAGGAGGGGGACGCACGAACACTGAAGCTTTCTTT. Filled out from reference TRBV7-9 and TRBJ1-1, the complete variable domain reads DTGVSQNPRHKITKRGQNVTFRCDPISEHNRLYWYRQTLGQGPEFLTYFQNEAQLEKSRLLSDRFSAERPKGSFSTLEIQRTEQGDSAMYLCASSLGGGRTNTEAFFGQGTRLTVV.

V and J are TRBV4-3 and TRBJ2-2; 12 nucleotides line up with TRBD2. The trim removed 3 bases at V and 5 bases at J, leaving 7 bases unmatched. This CDR3 comprises 17 residues. The V gene's germline CDR1 is LGHNA and CDR2 YSLEER. The CDR3 DNA sequence: TGCGCCAGCAGCCACCACAGCGGACTAGCGGGGACCGGGGAGCTGTTTTTT. Its translation: CASSHHSGLAGTGELFF.

This clone was seen only once. The chain links TRBV18 to TRBJ2-2; perhaps TRBD2 as D (5 bases). V dropped 5 bases and J dropped 3 bases, with 19 bases sitting between them. The CDR3 consists of 17 residues. Per the germline V gene, CDR1 is KGHSH and CDR2 is LQKENI. The chain's CDR3 is CASSTGATHGDTGELFF. CDR3 nucleotides: TGTGCCAGCTCAACGGGTGCGACACACGGGGACACCGGGGAGCTGTTTTTT.

The chain combines TRBV4-1 with TRBJ1-3; TRBD1 might be the D (5 bases). The CDR3 is made up of 19 amino acids. Germline V CDR1 and CDR2: MGHRA, YSYEKL. V lost 4 bases and J 2 bases, leaving 24 bases between the germline ends. CDR3 bases: TGCGCCAGCAGCCGCTCGAGTCTTTCGGGCAGGACAACTGGAAACACCATATATTTT. Its protein product is CASSRSSLSGRTTGNTIYF.

This sequence joins TRBV2 and TRBJ2-2, with D possibly matching TRBD1 (6 bases). CDR1 and CDR2 (germline): SNHLY, FYNNEI. V was cut by 7 bases and J by 9 bases, with 12 bases left in between. The CDR3 sequence is 12 residues long. The CDR3: CASTQGERELFF. The CDR3 region has the DNA TGTGCCAGCACACAGGGCGAACGGGAGCTGTTTTTT. Using reference TRBV2 and TRBJ2-2 for the parts outside the CDR3, the full variable domain is EPEVTQTPSHQVTQMGQEVILRCVPISNHLYFYWYRQILGQKVEFLVSFYNNEISEKSEIFDDQFSVERPDGSNFTLKIRSTKLEDSAMYFCASTQGERELFFGEGSRLTVL.

The chain couples TRBV7-3 to TRBJ2-6; D is perhaps TRBD1 or TRBD2 (5 bases each). This CDR3 has 16 amino acids. With 4 bases removed from V and 4 bases from J, the gap between germline ends came to 14 bases. Germline V gene sequence: CDR1 SGHTA, CDR2 FQGTGA. CDR3 nucleotide sequence: TGTGCCAGCAGCTCCGCGGTCGGGACGGGGGCCAACGTCCTGACTTTC. Its translation is CASSSAVGTGANVLTF. Supplemented by reference TRBV7-3 and TRBJ2-6, the full variable domain reads GAGVSQTPSNKVTEKGKYVELRCDPISGHTALYWYRQSLGQGPEFLIYFQGTGAADDSGLPNDRFFAVRPEGSVSTLKIQRTERGDSAVYLCASSSAVGTGANVLTFGAGSRLTVL.

The rearrangement uses TRBV5-6 and TRBJ2-4, with D unclear. CDR1 is SGHDT, CDR2 YYEEEE, per germline. The V end was cut by 3 bases, the J end by 0 bases, with 13 bases between. This CDR3 contains 16 residues. The CDR3 here is CASSSNRFLAKNIQYF. The CDR3 bases are TGTGCCAGCAGCTCCAACAGATTTCTAGCCAAAAACATTCAGTACTTC.

This rearrangement joins TRBV13 to TRBJ2-5; TRBD1 aligns across 7 bases. V lost 5 bases and J lost 7; bases outside the gene matches: 7. CDR3 length: 13 amino acids. Germline-derived CDR1 and CDR2 are PRHDT and FYEKMQ (reference sequence). CDR3 loop: CASSLRGLGTQYF. CDR3 bases: TGTGCCAGCAGCCTTAGGGGGCTGGGGACCCAGTACTTC.

There are a few counts of this clone. The V gene is TRBV30, the J gene TRBJ1-2, with 7 bases fitting TRBD1. V shed 1 base, J shed 4 bases, and the junction held 9 bases outside the gene matches. Per germline, CDR1 GTSNPN and CDR2 SVGIG (reference sequence). The CDR3 has 15 amino acids. The CDR3 loop reads CAWSGRNRGFYGYTF. In nucleotides, the CDR3 is TGTGCCTGGAGTGGCCGAAACAGGGGATTCTATGGCTACACCTTC.

This sequence joins TRBV5-6 and TRBJ2-1; D might be TRBD2 (6 bases). Germline values: CDR1 SGHDT, CDR2 YYEEEE. CDR3 length: 15 residues. V was shortened by 3 bases and J by 3 bases, with 13 bases between the two germline ends. CDR3 loop: CASSSLARYYNEQFF. In nucleotides, the CDR3 is TGTGCCAGCAGCTCGCTAGCGAGATACTACAATGAGCAGTTCTTC.

This sequence joins TRBV4-2 and TRBJ2-7; 7 bases fit TRBD1. J gave up 4 bases and V 0 bases, and 3 bases lay outside the gene matches. This CDR3 has 14 amino acids. The V gene's germline CDR1 is LGHNA and CDR2 YNFKEQ. In DNA, the CDR3 is TGTGCCAGCAGCCAAGATAGACAGGGATACGAGCAGTACTTC. The encoded protein is CASSQDRQGYEQYF.

V is TRBV19 and J is TRBJ1-5, with D unresolved. Germline values: CDR1 LNHDA, CDR2 SQIVND (reference sequence). V gave up 5 bases and J gave up 2 bases, with 16 bases separating them. CDR3 length: 16 residues. CDR3 amino acids: CASSAPLFGGNQPQHF. For the CDR3, the DNA is TGTGCCAGTAGTGCCCCCCTCTTTGGGGGCAATCAGCCCCAGCATTTT.

The chain uses TRBV27 and TRBJ2-7, with D uncertain. The CDR3 extends over 16 amino acids. Germline CDR1 is MNHEY and CDR2 is SMNVEV (reference sequence). The V and J ends lost 3 bases and 3 bases respectively, with 18 bases between them. CDR3 amino acids: CASSFLVVGTDYEQYF. CDR3 in DNA: TGTGCCAGCAGTTTCCTAGTTGTGGGCACCGACTACGAGCAGTACTTC.

V usage is TRBV5-4 and J usage is TRBJ2-5; D uncertain. Germline CDR1 reads SGHNT; CDR2 reads YYREEE (reference sequence). The CDR3 spans 14 residues. V lost 0 bases to trimming and J lost 4 bases, with 10 bases between them. The CDR3 DNA is TGTGCCAGCAGCTTGGGCTCCACTGGAGAGACCCAGTACTTC. It is translated as CASSLGSTGETQYF.

The CDR3 is CASSGGGRETQYF. For the CDR3, the DNA is TGTGCCAGCAGTGGGGGGGGCAGGGAGACCCAGTACTTC. The chain couples TRBV5-6 to TRBJ2-5, with D possibly being TRBD2 (7 bases). CDR1 is SGHDT and CDR2 is YYEEEE in the germline V gene. With 5 bases removed from V and 5 bases from J, the gap between germline ends came to 13 bases. This CDR3 comprises 13 residues.

The J gene is TRBJ2-2, the V gene TRBV9; TRBD1 aligns across 8 bases. J was trimmed by 4 bases and V by 0 bases; bases with no gene match: 5. The germline CDR1 and CDR2 sequences are SGDLS and YYNGEE. This CDR3 spans 16 amino acids. The chain's CDR3 is CASSVAQGASTGELFF. For the CDR3, the DNA is TGTGCCAGCAGCGTAGCTCAGGGGGCAAGCACCGGGGAGCTGTTTTTT.

This chain connects TRBV20-1 to TRBJ1-1, with D unresolved. From germline, CDR1 is DFQATT and CDR2 SNEGSKA (reference sequence). This CDR3 has 10 residues. V gave up 3 bases and J gave up 12 bases, with 11 bases separating them. CDR3 DNA: TGCAGTGCTAGTCCCGGGGATCCTTTCTTT. Amino acids: CSASPGDPFF.

This chain joins TRBV19 and TRBJ2-2; 10 nucleotides agree with TRBD1. The CDR3 contains 14 residues. CDR1 and CDR2 from the germline V gene are LNHDA and SQIVND (reference sequence). V trimming: 5 bases; J trimming: 5 bases; junction bases outside the gene matches: 2. The CDR3: CASSGQGVTGELFF. CDR3 bases: TGTGCCAGTAGTGGACAGGGGGTAACCGGGGAGCTGTTTTTT.

The chain is built from TRBV28 and TRBJ1-5, with TRBD1 as a possible D gene (5 bases). The germline V gene encodes CDR1 MDHEN and CDR2 SYDVKM. This CDR3 contains 15 residues. V was trimmed by 6 bases and J by 4 bases, leaving 16 bases between them. As DNA, the CDR3 is TGTGCCAGCAGCCTCCTGGGGGGGTTGAATCAGCCCCAGCATTTT. It specifies CASSLLGGLNQPQHF.

DNA of the CDR3: TGTGCCAGCAGTCCACTCACGGATGAAAAACTGTTTTTT. It translates to CASSPLTDEKLFF. This rearrangement joins TRBV27 to TRBJ1-4, with no clear D. V lost 5 bases and J 6 bases, leaving 10 bases between the germline ends. This CDR3 is built from 13 residues. Germline V CDR1 and CDR2: MNHEY, SMNVEV (reference sequence).

This clone has only one observation. The V gene is TRBV7-9, the J gene TRBJ1-4; 10 bases are a match to TRBD1. CDR3 length equals 15 residues. Unmatched junction bases numbered 10, after V lost 8 bases and J lost 7 bases. CDR1 and CDR2 from the germline V gene are SEHNR and FQNEAQ (reference sequence). Here the CDR3 reads CASGRKDRGPEKLFF. The CDR3 DNA reads as TGTGCCAGCGGACGGAAAGACAGGGGGCCTGAAAAACTGTTTTTT.

The gene calls are TRBV6-5 and TRBJ2-1, with 11 bases that match TRBD2. V shed 6 bases and J 1 base; nucleotides not matched to a gene: 2. CDR1 is MNHEY, CDR2 SVGAGI, per germline. This CDR3 region has 15 residues. CDR3 in amino acids: CASRASGRSYNEQFF. CDR3 DNA: TGTGCCAGCAGGGCTAGCGGGAGGTCCTACAATGAGCAGTTCTTC.

This chain uses TRBV5-1 with TRBJ2-3; TRBD2 matches 14 bases. This CDR3 has 18 residues. J gave up 1 base and V 6 bases, and 10 bases lay outside the gene matches. Germline lookup yields CDR1 SGHRS and CDR2 YFSETQ. In DNA, the CDR3 is TGCGCCAGCACGGGACTAGCGGGAGTCGGAGTTCGCACAGATACGCAGTATTTT. Its protein product is CASTGLAGVGVRTDTQYF.

The chain combines TRBV15 with TRBJ1-5; D might be TRBD1 (6 bases). Germline lookup yields CDR1 LNHNV and CDR2 YYDKDF (reference sequence). The CDR3 is 16 residues long. V dropped 3 bases and J dropped 5 bases, with 17 bases sitting between them. The CDR3 is CATSRGRGANDQPQHF. CDR3 nucleotide sequence: TGTGCCACCAGCAGGGGTAGGGGGGCTAACGATCAGCCCCAGCATTTT.

This clone occurred once. The genes are TRBV7-2 and TRBJ2-7, with TRBD2 as a possible D gene (6 bases). Trimming shortened V by 3 bases and J by 5 bases, and 14 bases separated the two germline ends. The CDR3 contains 14 residues. The germline CDR1 and CDR2 sequences are SGHTA and FQGNSA. The CDR3 sequence is CASSFMASAHEQYF. The CDR3 coding sequence is TGTGCCAGCAGCTTTATGGCTAGCGCTCACGAGCAGTACTTC.

The chain links TRBV19 to TRBJ1-2; 9 bases agree with TRBD1. The junction had 7 bases not matched to a gene; V was cut back by 1 base and J by 7 bases. The CDR3 runs 15 residues. Looked up from germline, CDR1 is LNHDA and CDR2 is SQIVND (reference sequence). CDR3 sequence: CASSIASQGASGYTF. Written as DNA, the CDR3 is TGTGCCAGTAGTATAGCCTCACAGGGGGCAAGTGGCTACACCTTC.